The rows below give T cell receptor beta chains drawn from one sample of a study of T cell responses to AZD1222 COVID-19 vaccine. Libraries were prepared by immunoSEQ multiplex PCR; TCRdb keeps only in-frame clonotypes and omits some of them. The repertoire holds some 280,000 clones, roughly 93% seen once, with 0.55% in the top ten. The sample was peripheral blood, taken 28 days after the second AZD1222 dose. Receptors originate from an adult who received the AZD1222 COVID-19 vaccine. Both conserved end residues are part of each CDR3. The order of the fields is J gene, D gene, clone size, CDR3 length, V gene, CDR3 DNA, CDR3 protein. The D gene is left open where the match is weak. Expanded clones get a size class; other rows say once, few or many, or leave the size out.

j_call: TRBJ2-1
d_call: -
clone_size: -
cdr3_length: 15
v_call: TRBV14
cdr3_nt: TGTGCCAGCAGCCAAGCGGGGGCCCCCTACAATGAGCAGTTCTTC
cdr3_aa: CASSQAGAPYNEQFF

j_call: TRBJ1-2
d_call: -
clone_size: -
cdr3_length: 14
v_call: TRBV28
cdr3_nt: TGTGCCAGCAGTTTACGGGGGGGTATCTATGGCTACACCTTC
cdr3_aa: CASSLRGGIYGYTF

j_call: TRBJ2-3
d_call: -
clone_size: -
cdr3_length: 15
v_call: TRBV2
cdr3_nt: TGTGCCAGCAGTGATGGGTCCCGCCGCACAGATACGCAGTATTTT
cdr3_aa: CASSDGSRRTDTQYF

j_call: TRBJ1-6
d_call: TRBD1
clone_size: -
cdr3_length: 17
v_call: TRBV28
cdr3_nt: TGTGCCAGCAGTTTAGGGACTTGGGACAGAAATAATTCACCCCTCCACTTT
cdr3_aa: CASSLGTWDRNNSPLHF

j_call: TRBJ1-3
d_call: -
clone_size: -
cdr3_length: 14
v_call: TRBV3-1/TRBV3-2
cdr3_nt: TGTGCCAGCAGCCTCAGGACATCGGGAAACACCATATATTTT
cdr3_aa: CASSLRTSGNTIYF

j_call: TRBJ1-1
d_call: -
clone_size: -
cdr3_length: 13
v_call: TRBV3-1/TRBV3-2
cdr3_nt: TGTGCCAGCAGCCAAGGCCTTGGGGGGAGAGCTTTCTTT
cdr3_aa: CASSQGLGGRAFF

j_call: TRBJ2-1
d_call: -
clone_size: -
cdr3_length: 16
v_call: TRBV7-9
cdr3_nt: TGTGCCAGCAGCAATCCCGGGCAGCGGGCGGTGGGTGAGCAGTTCTTC
cdr3_aa: CASSNPGQRAVGEQFF

j_call: TRBJ1-1
d_call: -
clone_size: -
cdr3_length: 14
v_call: TRBV2
cdr3_nt: TGTGCCAGCAGTGAAGAAGAGGGCTACACTGAAGCTTTCTTT
cdr3_aa: CASSEEEGYTEAFF

j_call: TRBJ2-5
d_call: TRBD2
clone_size: -
cdr3_length: 14
v_call: TRBV9
cdr3_nt: TGTGCCAGCAGCCCCGGACTAGGCGGGGAGACCCAGTACTTC
cdr3_aa: CASSPGLGGETQYF

j_call: TRBJ1-1
d_call: -
clone_size: -
cdr3_length: 15
v_call: TRBV19
cdr3_nt: TGTGCCAGTAGTATAAGCCAACAGCCGAACACTGAAGCTTTCTTT
cdr3_aa: CASSISQQPNTEAFF

j_call: TRBJ2-5
d_call: TRBD2
clone_size: -
cdr3_length: 15
v_call: TRBV5-1
cdr3_nt: TGCGCCAGCAGCTTGGGTAGCGGGCAGCCGGAGACCCAGTACTTC
cdr3_aa: CASSLGSGQPETQYF

j_call: TRBJ1-5
d_call: TRBD1
clone_size: -
cdr3_length: 15
v_call: TRBV6-6
cdr3_nt: TGTGCCAGCAGCCGCGGACAGGAAGGATATCAGCCCCAGCATTTT
cdr3_aa: CASSRGQEGYQPQHF

j_call: TRBJ2-6
d_call: TRBD2
clone_size: -
cdr3_length: 20
v_call: TRBV24-1
cdr3_nt: TGTGCCACCAGTGCGGGGCTAGCGGGACTTAGTGGATCTGGGGCCAACGTCCTGACTTTC
cdr3_aa: CATSAGLAGLSGSGANVLTF

j_call: TRBJ1-1
d_call: -
clone_size: -
cdr3_length: 11
v_call: TRBV5-4
cdr3_nt: TGTGCCAGCAGCTTGAACACTGAAGCTTTCTTT
cdr3_aa: CASSLNTEAFF

j_call: TRBJ1-3
d_call: -
clone_size: -
cdr3_length: 11
v_call: TRBV20-1
cdr3_nt: TGCAGTGCCCGAAGAGAAAACACCATATATTTT
cdr3_aa: CSARRENTIYF

j_call: TRBJ2-2
d_call: TRBD1
clone_size: -
cdr3_length: 15
v_call: TRBV10-3
cdr3_nt: TGTGCCATCAGTGAAGGGACAGGGGATCCCGGGGAGCTGTTTTTT
cdr3_aa: CAISEGTGDPGELFF

j_call: TRBJ2-1
d_call: -
clone_size: once
cdr3_length: 12
v_call: TRBV7-9
cdr3_nt: TGTGCCAGCAGCTTCCGGGGGAATGAGCAGTTCTTC
cdr3_aa: CASSFRGNEQFF

j_call: TRBJ2-4
d_call: -
clone_size: -
cdr3_length: 12
v_call: TRBV11-1
cdr3_nt: TGTGCCAGCAGCGCCCAGCGGGACATTCAGTACTTC
cdr3_aa: CASSAQRDIQYF

j_call: TRBJ1-2
d_call: -
clone_size: -
cdr3_length: 14
v_call: TRBV9
cdr3_nt: TGTGCCAGCAGCGAATCTGGACAGTCGTATGGCTACACCTTC
cdr3_aa: CASSESGQSYGYTF

j_call: TRBJ2-7
d_call: TRBD2
clone_size: -
cdr3_length: 14
v_call: TRBV2
cdr3_nt: TGTGCCAGCAAGACGAGCGGGGGGGCTGACGAGCAGTACTTC
cdr3_aa: CASKTSGGADEQYF

j_call: TRBJ2-7
d_call: TRBD2
clone_size: -
cdr3_length: 14
v_call: TRBV5-1
cdr3_nt: TGCGCCAGCAGACTTGGACTAGCGGGATACGAGCAGTACTTC
cdr3_aa: CASRLGLAGYEQYF

j_call: TRBJ2-7
d_call: -
clone_size: -
cdr3_length: 16
v_call: TRBV6-5
cdr3_nt: TGTGCCAGCAGTTACTCTCGGACACCATTGCTCCCCGAGCAGTACTTC
cdr3_aa: CASSYSRTPLLPEQYF

j_call: TRBJ2-1
d_call: TRBD2
clone_size: -
cdr3_length: 15
v_call: TRBV7-2
cdr3_nt: TGTGCCAGCAGCCTAGGGGAGCGGGAGTACAATGAGCAGTTCTTC
cdr3_aa: CASSLGEREYNEQFF

j_call: TRBJ2-7
d_call: -
clone_size: -
cdr3_length: 12
v_call: TRBV28
cdr3_nt: TGTGCCAGCACTGGCAGAATATACGAGCAGTACTTC
cdr3_aa: CASTGRIYEQYF

j_call: TRBJ2-7
d_call: -
clone_size: -
cdr3_length: 14
v_call: TRBV6-2/TRBV6-3
cdr3_nt: TGTGCCAGCAGTCGGCAGGTTTCCGTCTACGAGCAGTACTTC
cdr3_aa: CASSRQVSVYEQYF

j_call: TRBJ1-4
d_call: -
clone_size: -
cdr3_length: 14
v_call: TRBV11-2
cdr3_nt: TGTGCCAGCAGCCAGGACAGCCTCGGAGAAAAACTGTTTTTT
cdr3_aa: CASSQDSLGEKLFF

j_call: TRBJ2-3
d_call: -
clone_size: -
cdr3_length: 16
v_call: TRBV19
cdr3_nt: TGTGCCAGTAGTATGGGGACGCTCTCTAGCACAGATACGCAGTATTTT
cdr3_aa: CASSMGTLSSTDTQYF

j_call: TRBJ1-2
d_call: -
clone_size: -
cdr3_length: 11
v_call: TRBV20-1
cdr3_nt: TGCAGTGCTAGCACCAACTATGGCTACACCTTC
cdr3_aa: CSASTNYGYTF

j_call: TRBJ2-3
d_call: -
clone_size: once
cdr3_length: 14
v_call: TRBV10-3
cdr3_nt: TGTGCCATCAAGGAGACCCCCGGAGCAGATACGCAGTATTTT
cdr3_aa: CAIKETPGADTQYF

j_call: TRBJ2-1
d_call: TRBD2
clone_size: -
cdr3_length: 14
v_call: TRBV7-2
cdr3_nt: TGTGCCAGCAGCTTGGGACTAGCGTGGAATGAGCAGTTCTTC
cdr3_aa: CASSLGLAWNEQFF

j_call: TRBJ1-1
d_call: -
clone_size: -
cdr3_length: 14
v_call: TRBV10-3
cdr3_nt: TGTGCCATCAGTGAGTCTATGGAGAACACTGAAGCTTTCTTT
cdr3_aa: CAISESMENTEAFF

j_call: TRBJ2-2
d_call: -
clone_size: -
cdr3_length: 15
v_call: TRBV3-1/TRBV3-2
cdr3_nt: TGTGCCAGCAGCCAAGCTCCGGGTGGCACCGGGGAGCTGTTTTTT
cdr3_aa: CASSQAPGGTGELFF

j_call: TRBJ1-2
d_call: -
clone_size: -
cdr3_length: 14
v_call: TRBV5-1
cdr3_nt: TGCGCCAGCAGCTTGGCCGACGGCCCCTATGGCTACACCTTC
cdr3_aa: CASSLADGPYGYTF

j_call: TRBJ1-2
d_call: -
clone_size: -
cdr3_length: 14
v_call: TRBV7-2
cdr3_nt: TGTGCCAGCAGCTTAGCGGGGGTGGGTGCTGGCTACACCTTC
cdr3_aa: CASSLAGVGAGYTF

j_call: TRBJ2-2
d_call: -
clone_size: -
cdr3_length: 15
v_call: TRBV4-3
cdr3_nt: TGCGCCAGCAGCCAACAGCTGGGGAACCCCGGGGAGCTGTTTTTT
cdr3_aa: CASSQQLGNPGELFF

j_call: TRBJ1-1
d_call: TRBD1
clone_size: -
cdr3_length: 15
v_call: TRBV7-9
cdr3_nt: TGTGCCAGCAGCTTCCCTCCCTCGACAGGGGCTGAAGCTTTCTTT
cdr3_aa: CASSFPPSTGAEAFF

j_call: TRBJ1-1
d_call: -
clone_size: -
cdr3_length: 14
v_call: TRBV18
cdr3_nt: TGTGCCAGCTCACCATCGGAGGGCCTCACTGAAGCTTTCTTT
cdr3_aa: CASSPSEGLTEAFF

j_call: TRBJ2-1
d_call: -
clone_size: -
cdr3_length: 14
v_call: TRBV19
cdr3_nt: TGTGCCAGTAGTAGGACCGGGTCCGGCAATGAGCAGTTCTTC
cdr3_aa: CASSRTGSGNEQFF

j_call: TRBJ2-3
d_call: -
clone_size: -
cdr3_length: 12
v_call: TRBV7-9
cdr3_nt: TGTGCCAGCAGCTTAAGCCTAGATACGCAGTATTTT
cdr3_aa: CASSLSLDTQYF

j_call: TRBJ2-1
d_call: TRBD1
clone_size: -
cdr3_length: 15
v_call: TRBV5-1
cdr3_nt: TGCGCCAGCAGCTCCGGGACAGGGGCCTACAATGAGCAGTTCTTC
cdr3_aa: CASSSGTGAYNEQFF

j_call: TRBJ1-6
d_call: TRBD1
clone_size: once
cdr3_length: 14
v_call: TRBV4-2
cdr3_nt: TGTGCCAGCAGCGTGGGACAGGAAAATTCACCCCTCCACTTT
cdr3_aa: CASSVGQENSPLHF

j_call: TRBJ1-2
d_call: TRBD1
clone_size: -
cdr3_length: 15
v_call: TRBV18
cdr3_nt: TGTGCCAGCTCACCACGGACAGGGAGGGACTATGGCTACACCTTC
cdr3_aa: CASSPRTGRDYGYTF

j_call: TRBJ2-5
d_call: TRBD2
clone_size: -
cdr3_length: 13
v_call: TRBV4-2
cdr3_nt: TGTGCCAGCAGCCCCGGGACTACGCAGACCCAGTACTTC
cdr3_aa: CASSPGTTQTQYF

j_call: TRBJ1-2
d_call: TRBD1
clone_size: -
cdr3_length: 15
v_call: TRBV19
cdr3_nt: TGTGCCAGTAGTATCGTAGGGGGCGCGAACTATGGCTACACCTTC
cdr3_aa: CASSIVGGANYGYTF

j_call: TRBJ2-3
d_call: -
clone_size: -
cdr3_length: 13
v_call: TRBV6-5
cdr3_nt: TGTGCCAGCGGCCGGCAGGAGACAGATACGCAGTATTTT
cdr3_aa: CASGRQETDTQYF

j_call: TRBJ1-5
d_call: -
clone_size: -
cdr3_length: 15
v_call: TRBV2
cdr3_nt: TGTGCCAGCAGGGGGAGGTGGGGCGAGAATCAGCCCCAGCATTTT
cdr3_aa: CASRGRWGENQPQHF

j_call: TRBJ2-7
d_call: TRBD1
clone_size: -
cdr3_length: 15
v_call: TRBV4-3
cdr3_nt: TGCGCCAGCAGCCACTACAAGACAGGGCCCTACGAGCAGTACTTC
cdr3_aa: CASSHYKTGPYEQYF